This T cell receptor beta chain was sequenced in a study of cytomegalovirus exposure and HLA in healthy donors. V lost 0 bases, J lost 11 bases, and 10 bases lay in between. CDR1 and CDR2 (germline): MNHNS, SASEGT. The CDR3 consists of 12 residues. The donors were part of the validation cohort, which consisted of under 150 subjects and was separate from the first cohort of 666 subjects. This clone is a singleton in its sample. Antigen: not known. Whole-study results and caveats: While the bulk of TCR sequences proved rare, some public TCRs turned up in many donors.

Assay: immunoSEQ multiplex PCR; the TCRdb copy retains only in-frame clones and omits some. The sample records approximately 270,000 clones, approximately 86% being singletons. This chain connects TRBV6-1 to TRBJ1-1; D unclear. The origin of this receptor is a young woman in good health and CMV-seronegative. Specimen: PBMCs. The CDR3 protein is CASSEAMARAFF. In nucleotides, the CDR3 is TGTGCCAGCAGTGAAGCGATGGCTAGGGCTTTCTTT.